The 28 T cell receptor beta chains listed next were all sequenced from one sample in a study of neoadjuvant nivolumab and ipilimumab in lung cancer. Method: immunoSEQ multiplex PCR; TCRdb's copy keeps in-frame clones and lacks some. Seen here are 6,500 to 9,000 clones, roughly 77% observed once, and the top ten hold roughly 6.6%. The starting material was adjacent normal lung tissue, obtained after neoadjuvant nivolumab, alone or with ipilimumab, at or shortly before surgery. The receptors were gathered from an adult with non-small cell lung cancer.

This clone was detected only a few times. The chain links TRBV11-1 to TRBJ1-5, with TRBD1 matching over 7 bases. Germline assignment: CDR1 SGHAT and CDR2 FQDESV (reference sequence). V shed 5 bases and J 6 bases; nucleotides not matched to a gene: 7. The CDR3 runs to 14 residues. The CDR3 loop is CASSPTGDGQPQHF. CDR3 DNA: TGTGCCAGCAGCCCCACAGGGGACGGTCAGCCCCAGCATTTT.

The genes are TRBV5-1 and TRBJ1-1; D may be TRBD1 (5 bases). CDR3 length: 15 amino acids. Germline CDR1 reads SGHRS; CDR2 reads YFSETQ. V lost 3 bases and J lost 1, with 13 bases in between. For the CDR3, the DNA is TGCGCCAGCAGCTCCTCCGGGACGGAGAACACTGAAGCTTTCTTT. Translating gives CASSSSGTENTEAFF.

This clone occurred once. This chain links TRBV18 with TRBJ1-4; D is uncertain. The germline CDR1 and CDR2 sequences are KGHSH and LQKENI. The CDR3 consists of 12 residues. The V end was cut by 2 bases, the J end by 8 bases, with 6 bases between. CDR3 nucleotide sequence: TGTGCCAGCTCACCAAACGGGGAAAAACTGTTTTTT. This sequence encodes CASSPNGEKLFF.

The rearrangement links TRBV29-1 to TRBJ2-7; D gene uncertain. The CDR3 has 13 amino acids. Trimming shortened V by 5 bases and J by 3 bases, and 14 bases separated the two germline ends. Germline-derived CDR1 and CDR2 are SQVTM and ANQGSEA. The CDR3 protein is CSVRDGLDYEQYF. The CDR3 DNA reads TGCAGCGTTCGTGACGGGCTGGACTACGAGCAGTACTTC.

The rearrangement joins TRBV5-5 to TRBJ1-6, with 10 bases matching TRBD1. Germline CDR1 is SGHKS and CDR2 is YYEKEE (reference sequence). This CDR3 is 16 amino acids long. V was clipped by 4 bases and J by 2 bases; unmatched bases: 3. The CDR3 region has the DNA TGTGCCAGCAGCAAGGGACAGGGGCCCTATAATTCACCCCTCCACTTT. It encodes CASSKGQGPYNSPLHF.

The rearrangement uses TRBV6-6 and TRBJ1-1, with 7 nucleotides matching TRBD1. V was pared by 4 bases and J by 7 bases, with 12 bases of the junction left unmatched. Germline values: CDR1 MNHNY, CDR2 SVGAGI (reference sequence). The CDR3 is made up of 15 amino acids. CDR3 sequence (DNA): TGTGCCAGCAGTTCCGAGGGGGCCGTGGTCCATGAAGCTTTCTTT. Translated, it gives CASSSEGAVVHEAFF.

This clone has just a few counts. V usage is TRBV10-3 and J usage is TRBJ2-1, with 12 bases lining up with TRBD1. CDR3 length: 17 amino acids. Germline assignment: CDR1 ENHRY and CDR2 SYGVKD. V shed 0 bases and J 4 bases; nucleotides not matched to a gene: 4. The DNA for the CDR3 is TGTGCCATCAGTGAGTCCGGGACAGGGGGCGGATACAATGAGCAGTTCTTC. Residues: CAISESGTGGGYNEQFF.

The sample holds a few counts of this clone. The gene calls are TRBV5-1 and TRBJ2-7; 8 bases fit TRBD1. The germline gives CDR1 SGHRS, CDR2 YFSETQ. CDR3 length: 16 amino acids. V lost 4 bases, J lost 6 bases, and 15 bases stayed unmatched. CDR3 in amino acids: CASSHPGTGRSGEQYF. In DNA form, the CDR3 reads TGCGCCAGCAGCCATCCCGGGACAGGTCGATCGGGCGAGCAGTACTTC.

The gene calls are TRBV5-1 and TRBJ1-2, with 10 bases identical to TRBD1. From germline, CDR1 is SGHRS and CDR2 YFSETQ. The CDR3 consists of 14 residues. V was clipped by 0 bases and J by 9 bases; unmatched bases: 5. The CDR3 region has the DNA TGCGCCAGCAGCTTGGAGGGACAGGGGTCGCGCTACACCTTC. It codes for CASSLEGQGSRYTF.

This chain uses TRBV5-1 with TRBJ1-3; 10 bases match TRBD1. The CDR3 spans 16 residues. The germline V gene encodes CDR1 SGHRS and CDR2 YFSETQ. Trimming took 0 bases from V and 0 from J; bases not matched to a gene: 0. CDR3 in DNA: TGCGCCAGCAGCTTGGGGACAGGGGGCTCTGGAAACACCATATATTTT. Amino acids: CASSLGTGGSGNTIYF.

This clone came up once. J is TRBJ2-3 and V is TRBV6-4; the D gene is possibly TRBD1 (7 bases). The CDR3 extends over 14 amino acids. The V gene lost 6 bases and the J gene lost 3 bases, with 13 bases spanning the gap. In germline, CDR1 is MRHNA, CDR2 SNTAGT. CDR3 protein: CASSGGQSTDTQYF. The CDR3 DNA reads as TGTGCCAGCAGCGGGGGACAGTCGACAGATACGCAGTATTTT.

CDR3 sequence reads: CASTRGWNQPQHF. In DNA, the CDR3 is TGTGCCAGCACACGGGGGTGGAATCAGCCCCAGCATTTT. The chain couples TRBV6-5 to TRBJ1-5; maybe TRBD1 (5 bases). Germline V gene lookup returns CDR1 MNHEY and CDR2 SVGAGI. V shed 7 bases and J shed 4 bases, with 11 bases lying between them. This CDR3 contains 13 residues.

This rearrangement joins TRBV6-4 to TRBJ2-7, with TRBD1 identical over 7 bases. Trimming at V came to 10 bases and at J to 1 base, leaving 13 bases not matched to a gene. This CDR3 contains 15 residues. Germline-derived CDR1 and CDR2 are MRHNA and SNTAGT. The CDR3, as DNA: TGTGCCACCCACCGCCCGGGACAGTATTCCTACGAGCAGTACTTC. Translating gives CATHRPGQYSYEQYF.

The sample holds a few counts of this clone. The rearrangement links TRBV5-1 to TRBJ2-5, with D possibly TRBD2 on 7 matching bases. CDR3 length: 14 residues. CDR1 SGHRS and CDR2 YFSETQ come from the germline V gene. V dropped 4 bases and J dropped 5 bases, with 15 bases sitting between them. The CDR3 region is CASSLGLGGETQYF. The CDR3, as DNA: TGCGCCAGCAGCCTAGGACTAGGGGGGGAGACCCAGTACTTC.

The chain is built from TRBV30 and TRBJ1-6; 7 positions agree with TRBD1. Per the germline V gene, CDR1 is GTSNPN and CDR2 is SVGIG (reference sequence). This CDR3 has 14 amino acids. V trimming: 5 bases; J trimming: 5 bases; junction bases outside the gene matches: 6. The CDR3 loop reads CAWQGQSNNSPLHF. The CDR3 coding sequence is TGTGCCTGGCAGGGACAGAGTAATAATTCACCCCTCCACTTT.

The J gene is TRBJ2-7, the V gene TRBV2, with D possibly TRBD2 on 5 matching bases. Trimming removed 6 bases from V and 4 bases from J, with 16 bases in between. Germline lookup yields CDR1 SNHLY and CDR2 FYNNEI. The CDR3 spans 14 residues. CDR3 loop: CASRGRTQTYEQYF. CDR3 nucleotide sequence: TGTGCCAGCAGGGGGAGAACACAGACTTACGAGCAGTACTTC.

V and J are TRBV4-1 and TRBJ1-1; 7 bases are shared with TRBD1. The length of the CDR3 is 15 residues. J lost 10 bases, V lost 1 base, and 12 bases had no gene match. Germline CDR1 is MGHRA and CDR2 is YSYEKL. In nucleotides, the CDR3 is TGCGCCAGCAGCCAAGTCTCGGCAGGGGGGTACTTAGCTTTCTTT. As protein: CASSQVSAGGYLAFF.

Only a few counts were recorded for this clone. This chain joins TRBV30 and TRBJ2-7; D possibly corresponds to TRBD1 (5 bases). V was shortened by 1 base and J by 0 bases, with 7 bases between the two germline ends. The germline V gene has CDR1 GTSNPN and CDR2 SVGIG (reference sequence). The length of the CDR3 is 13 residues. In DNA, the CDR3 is TGTGCCTGGAGTGGACAGAACTCCTACGAGCAGTACTTC. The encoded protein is CAWSGQNSYEQYF.

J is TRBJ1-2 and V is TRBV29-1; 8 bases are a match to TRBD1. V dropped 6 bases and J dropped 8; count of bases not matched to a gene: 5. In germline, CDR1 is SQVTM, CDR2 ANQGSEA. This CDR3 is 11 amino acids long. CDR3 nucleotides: TGCAGCGTAAGGACAGGGAAAGGCTACACCTTC. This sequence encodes CSVRTGKGYTF.

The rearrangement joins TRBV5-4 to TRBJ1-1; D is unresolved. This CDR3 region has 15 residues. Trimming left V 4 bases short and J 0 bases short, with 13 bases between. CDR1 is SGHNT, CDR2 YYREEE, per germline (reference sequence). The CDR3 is CASSKDGNMNTEAFF. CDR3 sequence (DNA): TGTGCCAGCAGCAAGGACGGGAACATGAACACTGAAGCTTTCTTT.

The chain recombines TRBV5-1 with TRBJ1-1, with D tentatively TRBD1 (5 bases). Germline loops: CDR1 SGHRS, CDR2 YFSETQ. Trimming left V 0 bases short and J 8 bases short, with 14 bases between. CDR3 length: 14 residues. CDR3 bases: TGCGCCAGCAGCTTGGATAGGGGCCCCTTGGAAGCTTTCTTT. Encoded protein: CASSLDRGPLEAFF.

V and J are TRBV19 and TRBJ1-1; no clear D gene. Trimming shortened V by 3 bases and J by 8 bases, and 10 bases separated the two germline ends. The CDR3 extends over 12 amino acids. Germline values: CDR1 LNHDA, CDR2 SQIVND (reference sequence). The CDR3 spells CASSMIVGEAFF. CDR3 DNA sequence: TGTGCCAGTAGTATGATTGTAGGGGAAGCTTTCTTT.

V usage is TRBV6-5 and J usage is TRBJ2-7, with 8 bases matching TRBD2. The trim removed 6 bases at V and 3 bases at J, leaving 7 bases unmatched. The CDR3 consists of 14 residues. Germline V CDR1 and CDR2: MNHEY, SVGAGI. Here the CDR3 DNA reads TGTGCCAGCAGGCGGGGGGCAGGGGTCTACGAGCAGTACTTC. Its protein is CASRRGAGVYEQYF.

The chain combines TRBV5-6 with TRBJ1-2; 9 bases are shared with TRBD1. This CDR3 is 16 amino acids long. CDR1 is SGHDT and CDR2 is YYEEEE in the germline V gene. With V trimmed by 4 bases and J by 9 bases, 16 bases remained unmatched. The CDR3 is CASSPNTGTGSGSYTF. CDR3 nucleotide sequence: TGTGCCAGCAGCCCAAACACCGGGACAGGGTCCGGCAGCTACACCTTC.

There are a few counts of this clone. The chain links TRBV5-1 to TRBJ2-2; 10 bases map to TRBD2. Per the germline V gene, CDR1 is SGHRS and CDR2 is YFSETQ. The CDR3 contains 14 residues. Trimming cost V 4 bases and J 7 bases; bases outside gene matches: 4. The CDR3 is CASSPWTSGGELFF. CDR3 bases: TGCGCCAGCAGCCCCTGGACTAGCGGCGGGGAGCTGTTTTTT.

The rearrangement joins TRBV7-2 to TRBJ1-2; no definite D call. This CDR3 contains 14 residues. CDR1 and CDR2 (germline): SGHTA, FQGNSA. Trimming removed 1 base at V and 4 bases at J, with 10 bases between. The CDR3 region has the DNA TGTGCCAGCAGCTTAGACCAAACAGTCTATGGCTACACCTTC. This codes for CASSLDQTVYGYTF.

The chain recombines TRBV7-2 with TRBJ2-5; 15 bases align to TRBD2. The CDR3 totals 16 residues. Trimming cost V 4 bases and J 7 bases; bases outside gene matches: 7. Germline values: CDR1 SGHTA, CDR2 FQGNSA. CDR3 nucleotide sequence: TGTGCCAGCAGCTCGGGACTAGCGGGGGGATCTTGGACCCAGTACTTC. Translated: CASSSGLAGGSWTQYF.

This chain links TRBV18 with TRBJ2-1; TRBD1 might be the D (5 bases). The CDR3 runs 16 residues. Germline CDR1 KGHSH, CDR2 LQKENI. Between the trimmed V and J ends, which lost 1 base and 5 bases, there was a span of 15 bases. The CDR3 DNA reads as TGTGCCAGCTCACCACAGGGCAGGGCGGTCGACAATGAGCAGTTCTTC. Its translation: CASSPQGRAVDNEQFF. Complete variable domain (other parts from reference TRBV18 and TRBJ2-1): NAGVMQNPRHLVRRRGQEARLRCSPMKGHSHVYWYRQLPEEGLKFMVYLQKENIIDESGMPKERFSAEFPKEGPSILRIQQVVRGDSAAYFCASSPQGRAVDNEQFFGPGTRLTVL.